This paragraph covers one T cell receptor (beta chain) sequence. This clonotype was detected a few times. Its cognate antigen has yet to be identified. No much larger clone exists at a distance of one base, and base qualities are not known. This entry belongs to a study of CD8 T cells in ankylosing spondylitis (dated by TCRdb to the late 2010s). Some background on the complete study: T cell receptor beta repertoires were profiled in healthy donors and ankylosing spondylitis patients so that disease-linked TCR variants could be found. The full study cohort comprised roughly 24 ankylosing spondylitis patients and roughly 100 healthy donors. Peripheral blood was sampled, and synovial fluid was also collected from ankylosing spondylitis patients. The study at large found these results: Some motif variants were previously reported in synovial fluid and blood of reactive arthritis patients, suggesting common disease-initiation mechanisms. A TCR beta motif of several highly homologous amino acid variants appeared characteristic of blood from ankylosing spondylitis patients. The disease-linked clones showed a CD8+ phenotype and occurred at relatively low frequencies in peripheral blood. Significant enrichment of the disease-linked clones was reported in matched synovial fluid samples from ankylosing spondylitis patients.

TCRdb records Illumina HiSeq 2500 as the sequencer. Quantitative 5'-RACE with molecular barcodes was the method used to prepare the TCR beta libraries. Per the authors' processing: A new computational method, built on a probabilistic model of VDJ rearrangement, was used to identify disease-linked TCR variants. TCRdb handled the public reads itself, with Q25 trimming in fastp and clone calling in MiXCR, and kept productive beta chains. Duplicate CDR3 protein sequences are folded into a single record with the most common DNA and genes. It is TCRdb's table, rather than the study itself, that gives the V and J calls and clone size. Counted in this sample were about 240,000 distinct CDR3 sequences; roughly 8.6% of them appeared once. Over 6.5% of the sample rests with the top ten. The sequenced sample was blood, either unsorted or a sorted T cell fraction (not recorded which). This TCR derives from a male donor with ankylosing spondylitis or in good health (not recorded which).

Read as DNA, the sequence is TGTGCCAGCAGTTTTTCGAGGGAAGATACGCAGTATTTT. The encoded protein is CASSFSREDTQYF. The rearranged segments are TRBV27 and TRBJ2-3, and the D gene may be TRBD2, 5 bases matching. Counted from cysteine to phenylalanine, this CDR3 has 13 amino acids. Only CDR3 DNA remains: 39 bases, in frame from the first base. CDR1 MNHEY and CDR2 SMNVEV are derived from the germline V gene (reference sequence). At the junction V is shortened by 3 bases and J by 5 bases, with 9 bases in between.